A selection of T cell receptor beta chains follows, all from one sample in a study of OX40 agonist ivuxolimab in advanced cancers. Generated by immunoSEQ multiplex PCR, the TCRdb table keeps only in-frame clones and is missing some. The table has tens of thousands of clones, 83% seen once; the top ten hold 1.4%. The sequencing here drew on CD4+ or CD8+ T cells sorted from blood, taken in a trial of the OX40 agonist ivuxolimab. Source of these receptors: an adult with an advanced solid tumor such as melanoma, head and neck, liver or kidney cancer. Both conserved end residues are part of each CDR3. The D gene is left open where the match is weak. For some rows the clone size is stated as once, few or many, or as a class when expanded; others skip it.

>NA|TRBV29-1|NA|TRBJ2-1
TGCAGCGTTGACTCCGGGGGCCTCTACAATGAGCAGTTCTTC
CSVDSGGLYNEQFF
>NA|TRBV5-1|NA|TRBJ1-2
TGCGCCAGCAGCTTGGACTCCTCCAACTATGGCTACACCTTC
CASSLDSSNYGYTF
>NA|TRBV6-5|NA|TRBJ2-7
TGTGCCAGCAAGATTTCCCGAGCGGCAGCCTACGAGCAGTACTTC
CASKISRAAAYEQYF
>NA|TRBV28|NA|TRBJ1-4
TGTGCCAGCAGTTTGGATGAAAAACTGTTTTTT
CASSLDEKLFF
>NA|TRBV28|NA|TRBJ1-4
TGTGCCAGCAGCCTAACAGGGTCCACGAATGAAAAACTGTTTTTT
CASSLTGSTNEKLFF
>NA|TRBV2|TRBD1|TRBJ2-5
TGTGCCAGCACGGGGACAGGGGCGAAGACCCAGTACTTC
CASTGTGAKTQYF
>NA|TRBV4-2|NA|TRBJ2-7
TGTGCCAGCAGCCCCTTTTCCGACAGCTTCTACGAGCAGTACTTC
CASSPFSDSFYEQYF
>NA|TRBV5-6|NA|TRBJ1-2
TGTGCCAGCAGCTTGGTAGACGGAGCTAACTATGGCTACACCTTC
CASSLVDGANYGYTF
>NA|TRBV5-4|TRBD1|TRBJ2-7
TGTGCCAGCAGCGCCGGGACAGCATCCTACGAGCAGTACTTC
CASSAGTASYEQYF
>once|TRBV12-5|NA|TRBJ1-5
TGTGCTAGTGGTTTGGTCAATATAGGCAATCAGCCCCAGCATTTT
CASGLVNIGNQPQHF
>NA|TRBV7-6|NA|TRBJ1-5
TGTGCCAGCAGCTTAGACAGTGGCAATCAGCCCCAGCATTTT
CASSLDSGNQPQHF
>NA|TRBV6-5|NA|TRBJ2-5
TGTGCCAGCAGTTATGGGGGAGAGACCCAGTACTTC
CASSYGGETQYF
>NA|TRBV5-1|TRBD1|TRBJ2-3
TGCGCCAGCAGCCGGGATCCTACAGGGGTCAACACAGATACGCAGTATTTT
CASSRDPTGVNTDTQYF
>NA|TRBV4-2|NA|TRBJ2-7
TGTGCCAGCACCCCTACGATACAGGACTCCTACGAGCAGTACTTC
CASTPTIQDSYEQYF
>few|TRBV9|TRBD1|TRBJ1-1
TGTGCCAGCAGCCCACAGACAGGGGACACTGAAGCTTTCTTT
CASSPQTGDTEAFF
>NA|TRBV27|NA|TRBJ2-2
TGTGCCAGCAGCTGGGGGGGCCAGGGCGGGGAGCTGTTTTTT
CASSWGGQGGELFF
>NA|TRBV5-1|NA|TRBJ2-3
TGCGCCAGCAGCCCCTCCGGGGCAGATACGCAGTATTTT
CASSPSGADTQYF
>NA|TRBV7-2|NA|TRBJ2-7
TGTGCCAGCAGCTTAGCGGGTAGTCGGAGGGAGCAGTACTTC
CASSLAGSRREQYF
>NA|TRBV6-5|TRBD2|TRBJ2-1
TGTGCCAGCAATCGGGTAGCGGGTTACAATGAGCAGTTCTTC
CASNRVAGYNEQFF
>NA|TRBV5-5|TRBD1|TRBJ2-7
TGTGCCAGCAGCTTGGACCCACCTGGACAGGGGGGATCCTACGAGCAGTACTTC
CASSLDPPGQGGSYEQYF
>NA|TRBV7-7|TRBD2|TRBJ2-3
TGTGCCAGCACCGATCTAGCGGGGGACACAGATACGCAGTATTTT
CASTDLAGDTDTQYF
>few|TRBV10-3|TRBD2|TRBJ2-5
TGTGCCATCAGTGAACAAATCGGGGGGGGCGCGGGAGAGACCCAGTACTTC
CAISEQIGGGAGETQYF
>NA|TRBV6-5|NA|TRBJ1-5
TGTGCCAGCAGTTACTCGGTGTCAGGGGCAAATCAGCCCCAGCATTTT
CASSYSVSGANQPQHF
>few|TRBV5-4|NA|TRBJ1-1
TGTGCCAGCAGCCCTGGGCAGGGGCTGGTCACTGAAGCTTTCTTT
CASSPGQGLVTEAFF
>few|TRBV6-5|TRBD1|TRBJ1-1
TGTGCCAGCAGGGCCAGGGGGCTAGACACTGAAGCTTTCTTT
CASRARGLDTEAFF
>NA|TRBV14|NA|TRBJ2-7
TGTGCCAGCAGCCAAGACGGCAGGGATATCAAAGGGCAGTACTTC
CASSQDGRDIKGQYF
>NA|TRBV11-2|TRBD2|TRBJ2-5
TGTGCCAGCAGCTTGGCACCGACTAGCCAGCCACAGTACTTC
CASSLAPTSQPQYF
>NA|TRBV6-5|NA|TRBJ2-1
TGTGCCAGCAGTTCTGGCCTTCTATCCTTCTTC
CASSSGLLSFF
>NA|TRBV28|NA|TRBJ2-3
TGTGCCAGCAGTTCGGGGGATACGCAGTATTTT
CASSSGDTQYF
>NA|TRBV7-6|NA|TRBJ2-5
TGTGCCAGCAGCTCCAGAGTATGGGAGACCCAGTACTTC
CASSSRVWETQYF
>few|TRBV7-9|NA|TRBJ2-3
TGTGCCAGCAGCTTAACCGGGACAAACTCAGATACGCAGTATTTT
CASSLTGTNSDTQYF
>NA|TRBV7-2|TRBD2|TRBJ2-6
TGTGCCAGCAGCTTATCTTCTAGCGGAGGACCCTCTGGGGCCAACGTCCTGACTTTC
CASSLSSSGGPSGANVLTF
>NA|TRBV7-8|NA|TRBJ2-5
TGTGCCAGCAGCCCGGGCCCCGAGACCCAGTACTTC
CASSPGPETQYF
>NA|TRBV9|NA|TRBJ1-1
TGTGCCAGCAGCGTACAACAGGGAAACACTGAAGCTTTCTTT
CASSVQQGNTEAFF
>NA|TRBV5-6|NA|TRBJ2-3
TGTGCCAGCAGCTGGGCCCCCACAGATACGCAGTATTTT
CASSWAPTDTQYF
>NA|TRBV5-1|NA|TRBJ2-2
TGCGCCAGCAGCTTGGGGACTCCAAACACCGGGGAGCTGTTTTTT
CASSLGTPNTGELFF
>NA|TRBV6-5|NA|TRBJ1-5
TGTGCCAGCAGCCAACGGGAGGCTCAGCCCCAGCATTTT
CASSQREAQPQHF
>NA|TRBV10-2|NA|TRBJ2-2
TGCGCCAGCAGTGAGTTCCATTCAGGGGACAAAGGAGGGGAGCTGTTTTTT
CASSEFHSGDKGGELFF
>once|TRBV13|NA|TRBJ2-3
TGTGCCAGCAGCTCCCGACCGGTAGATACGCAGTATTTT
CASSSRPVDTQYF
>NA|TRBV5-4|NA|TRBJ2-3
TGTGCCAGCAGCCCAGGTGGCGGGGCCCTGGCAGATACGCAGTATTTT
CASSPGGGALADTQYF
>NA|TRBV5-1|TRBD1|TRBJ1-2
TGCGCCAGCAGCTTGGATGCAGGGGGTGGCTACACCTTC
CASSLDAGGGYTF
>NA|TRBV9|NA|TRBJ1-5
TGTGCCAGCAGCGGAGGGACTGGAACTAGCAATCAGCCCCAGCATTTT
CASSGGTGTSNQPQHF
>NA|TRBV5-1|TRBD1|TRBJ1-2
TGCGCCAGCAGCTCCTTACAGGGGGCCTATGGCTACACCTTC
CASSSLQGAYGYTF
>NA|TRBV5-1|TRBD1|TRBJ1-4
TGCGCCAGCAGCCACGGGCTCGCAGGGGGAGCTAATGAAAAACTGTTTTTT
CASSHGLAGGANEKLFF
>few|TRBV7-9|NA|TRBJ2-5
TGTGCCAGCAGCTTCGGTGGACAGCAAGAGACCCAGTACTTC
CASSFGGQQETQYF
>NA|TRBV18|TRBD2|TRBJ2-1
TGTGCCAGCTCACCAGCGGGGGGCGGCAATGAGCAGTTCTTC
CASSPAGGGNEQFF
>NA|TRBV28|TRBD1|TRBJ2-7
TGTGCCAGCAGTTCCCCGGGACAGGCTCTCGAGCAGTACTTC
CASSSPGQALEQYF
>once|TRBV28|TRBD1|TRBJ2-7
TGTGCCAGCAGTTTCCCCGACAGGGGAGGTAGGGTAGAGGAGCAGTACTTC
CASSFPDRGGRVEEQYF
>few|TRBV7-2|NA|TRBJ2-5
TGTGCCAGCAGCTTATACGGGCAGGTCGGGGAGACCCAGTACTTC
CASSLYGQVGETQYF
>NA|TRBV9|NA|TRBJ2-2
TGTGCCAGCAGCAGAAGTGGTCCCGGGGAGCTGTTTTTT
CASSRSGPGELFF
>few|TRBV6-1|NA|TRBJ2-7
TGTGCCGGGGGATTCAGGGATTCCTACGAGCAGTACTTC
CAGGFRDSYEQYF
>NA|TRBV19|NA|TRBJ1-5
TGTGCCAGTAGTATGGTAACAGGGCCCTTTCAGCCCCAGCATTTT
CASSMVTGPFQPQHF
>NA|TRBV6-6|NA|TRBJ1-1
TGTGCCAGCAGAAACACTGAAGCTTTCTTT
CASRNTEAFF
>NA|TRBV9|TRBD2|TRBJ2-3
TGTGCCAGCCACCCTCGCGGGGGGTTAACAGATACGCAGTATTTT
CASHPRGGLTDTQYF
>NA|TRBV5-6|NA|TRBJ2-5
TGTGCCAGCAGCAGACAGGTGATCCAAGAGACCCAGTACTTC
CASSRQVIQETQYF
>NA|TRBV7-9|NA|TRBJ1-6
TGTGCCAGCAGCCTCGGGGGGAACGGACAGCCTAATTCACCCCTCCACTTT
CASSLGGNGQPNSPLHF
>NA|TRBV27|TRBD1|TRBJ2-7
TGTGCCAGCAGGTCCGGGACAGGGAACTACGAGCAGTACTTC
CASRSGTGNYEQYF
>NA|TRBV18|NA|TRBJ1-2
TGTGCCAGCTCAGTGGCGGGGGAAAGAAATGGCTACACCTTC
CASSVAGERNGYTF
>NA|TRBV19|TRBD2|TRBJ2-1
TGTGCCAGTACCACAAGGGGACTAGCGAGAAACAATGAGCAGTTCTTC
CASTTRGLARNNEQFF